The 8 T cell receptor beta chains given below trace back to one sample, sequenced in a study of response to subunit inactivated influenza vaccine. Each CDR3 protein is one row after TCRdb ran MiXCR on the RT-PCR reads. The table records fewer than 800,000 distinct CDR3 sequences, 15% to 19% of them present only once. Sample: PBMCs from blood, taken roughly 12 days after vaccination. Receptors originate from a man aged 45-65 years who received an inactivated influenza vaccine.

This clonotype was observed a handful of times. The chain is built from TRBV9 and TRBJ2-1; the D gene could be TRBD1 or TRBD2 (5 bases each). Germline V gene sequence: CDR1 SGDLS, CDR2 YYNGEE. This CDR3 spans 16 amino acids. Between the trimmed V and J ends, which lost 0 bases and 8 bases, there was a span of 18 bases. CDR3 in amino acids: CASSVGEGIAQDEQFF. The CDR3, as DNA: TGTGCCAGCAGCGTAGGTGAGGGGATAGCCCAGGATGAGCAGTTCTTC.

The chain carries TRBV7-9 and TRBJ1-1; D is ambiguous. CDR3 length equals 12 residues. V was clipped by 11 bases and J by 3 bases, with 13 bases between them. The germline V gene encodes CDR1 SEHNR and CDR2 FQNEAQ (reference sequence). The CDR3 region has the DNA TGTGCCGAGCAATCGACCGACACTGAAGCTTTCTTT. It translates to CAEQSTDTEAFF.

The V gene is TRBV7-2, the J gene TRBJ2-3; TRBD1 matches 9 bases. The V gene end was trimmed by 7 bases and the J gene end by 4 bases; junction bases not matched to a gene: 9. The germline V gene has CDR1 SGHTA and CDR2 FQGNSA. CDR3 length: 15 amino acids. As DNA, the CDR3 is TGTGCCAGCACCCCGACAGGGGGTTTCGCAGATACGCAGTATTTT. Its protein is CASTPTGGFADTQYF.

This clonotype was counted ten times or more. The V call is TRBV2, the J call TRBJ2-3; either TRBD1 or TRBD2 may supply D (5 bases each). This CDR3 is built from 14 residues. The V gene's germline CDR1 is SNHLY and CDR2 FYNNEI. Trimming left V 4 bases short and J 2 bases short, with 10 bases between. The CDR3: CASSVEGNTDTQYF. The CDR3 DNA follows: TGTGCCAGCAGTGTTGAGGGGAACACAGATACGCAGTATTTT.

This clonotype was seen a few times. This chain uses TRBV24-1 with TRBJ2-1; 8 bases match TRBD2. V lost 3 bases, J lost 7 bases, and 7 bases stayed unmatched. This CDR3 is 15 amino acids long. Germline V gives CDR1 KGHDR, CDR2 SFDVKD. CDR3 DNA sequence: TGTGCCACCAGTGATGGTACCGGGACTAGAAATGAGCAGTTCTTC. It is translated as CATSDGTGTRNEQFF.

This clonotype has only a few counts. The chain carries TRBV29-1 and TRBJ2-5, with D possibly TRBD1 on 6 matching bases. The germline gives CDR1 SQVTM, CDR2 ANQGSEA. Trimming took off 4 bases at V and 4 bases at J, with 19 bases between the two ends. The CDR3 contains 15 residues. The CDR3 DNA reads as TGCAGCGTTGTACCACAGGGACGGAACATAGAGACCCAGTACTTC. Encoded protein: CSVVPQGRNIETQYF.

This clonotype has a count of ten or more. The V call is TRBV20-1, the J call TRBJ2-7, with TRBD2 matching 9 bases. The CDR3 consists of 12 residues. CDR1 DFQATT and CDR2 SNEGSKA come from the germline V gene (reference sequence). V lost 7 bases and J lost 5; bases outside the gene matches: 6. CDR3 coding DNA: TGCAGTGTTTCGGGACTAGCCAACGAGCAGTACTTC. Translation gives CSVSGLANEQYF.

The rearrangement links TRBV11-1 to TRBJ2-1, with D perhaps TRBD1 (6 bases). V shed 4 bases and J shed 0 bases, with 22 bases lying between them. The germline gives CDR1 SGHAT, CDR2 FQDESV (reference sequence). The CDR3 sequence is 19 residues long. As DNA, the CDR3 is TGTGCCAGCAGCTACCCACTCAGACCGGGACACAACTCCTACAATGAGCAGTTCTTC. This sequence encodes CASSYPLRPGHNSYNEQFF.